These 7 T cell receptor beta chains originate from one sample sequenced in a study of T cell repertoires in cytomegalovirus infection. One entry per CDR3 protein results from TCRdb running MiXCR on the reads. The table lists 200,000 to 300,000 distinct CDR3 sequences, more than 9% of them singletons, with 1.6% in the top ten. The sequenced sample was PBMCs. These receptors were obtained from a human donor in good health (CMV status not recorded). Some clones in this sample may be carry-over from other donors' samples.

This clonotype was recorded at least ten times. The chain carries TRBV11-2 and TRBJ2-5; 7 nucleotides agree with TRBD2. V shed 5 bases, J shed 2 bases, and the junction held 5 bases outside the gene matches. CDR3 size: 14 residues. Germline V gene data show CDR1 as SGHAT and CDR2 as FQNNGV. The CDR3 DNA reads as TGTGCCAGCAGCCGCTCAGCGGGGCAAGAGACCCAGTACTTC. This encodes CASSRSAGQETQYF.

The chain employs TRBV5-6 and TRBJ2-5; no definite D call. The CDR3 length is 16 residues. V was clipped by 3 bases and J by 1 base, with 16 bases between them. Germline V gene data show CDR1 as SGHDT and CDR2 as YYEEEE. CDR3 region: CASSSSARRSQETQYF. The CDR3 DNA reads TGTGCCAGCAGCTCCTCGGCCCGCCGTAGCCAAGAGACCCAGTACTTC.

Many counts were recorded for this clonotype. The rearrangement links TRBV20-1 to TRBJ2-1; TRBD2 might be the D (6 bases). Trimming stripped 1 base from V and 1 base from J, with 11 bases between. This CDR3 spans 15 amino acids. From germline, CDR1 is DFQATT and CDR2 SNEGSKA (reference sequence). For the CDR3, the DNA is TGCAGTGCTAGAGTTACGGGGGAGTCCTACAATGAGCAGTTCTTC. The encoded protein is CSARVTGESYNEQFF.

The sample holds a few counts of this clonotype. The genes are TRBV20-1 and TRBJ1-6; 7 positions agree with TRBD1. Germline lookup yields CDR1 DFQATT and CDR2 SNEGSKA (reference sequence). The junction had 2 bases not matched to a gene; V was cut back by 8 bases and J by 1 base. There are 13 residues in the CDR3. CDR3 nucleotide sequence: TGCAGTACAGGGGTGTCCTATAATTCACCCCTCCACTTT. Translated, it gives CSTGVSYNSPLHF.

The chain is built from TRBV28 and TRBJ2-1, with D hard to call. V was clipped by 2 bases and J by 7 bases, with 3 bases between them. Germline V gives CDR1 MDHEN, CDR2 SYDVKM. The CDR3 runs to 11 residues. CDR3 nucleotide sequence: TGTGCCAGCAGTTTAACGAATGAGCAGTTCTTC. As protein: CASSLTNEQFF.

This clonotype was recorded at least ten times. The genes are TRBV19 and TRBJ2-7; D may be TRBD1 (5 bases). V was pared by 11 bases and J by 1 base, with 9 bases between. Per germline, CDR1 LNHDA and CDR2 SQIVND (reference sequence). This CDR3 region has 11 residues. The DNA for the CDR3 is TGTGCCTCGAAGGGGTCCTACGAGCAGTACTTC. Protein sequence: CASKGSYEQYF.

This sequence joins TRBV29-1 and TRBJ2-3; TRBD2 aligns across 7 bases. The V gene's germline CDR1 is SQVTM and CDR2 ANQGSEA. The CDR3 runs to 12 residues. The V gene end was trimmed by 6 bases and the J gene end by 1 base; junction bases not matched to a gene: 1. CDR3 DNA sequence: TGCAGCGTGGGGGGGGGCACAGATACGCAGTATTTT. Amino acid sequence: CSVGGGTDTQYF.